This entry describes one T cell receptor (beta chain). What it binds is unknown. This record belongs to a study of OX40 agonist ivuxolimab in advanced cancers. The wider study: Patients were dosed intravenously with ivuxolimab at 0.01 to 10 mg/kg every 2 weeks. Cancers in dose escalation were hepatocellular, melanoma, renal cell and head and neck. Whole-study results and caveats: Clonal expansion by week 6 occurred in CD4+ and CD8+ blood T cells (at 0.1 to 3.0 mg/kg).

This table comes from immunoSEQ multiplex PCR, and its TCRdb copy is limited to in-frame clones, with some not included. This sample carries roughly 98,000 clones, just under 85% of them seen once, and the ten largest clones take roughly 1.6%. This material consisted of CD4+ or CD8+ T cells sorted from blood, taken in a trial of the OX40 agonist ivuxolimab. The TCR originated in an adult with an advanced solid tumor such as melanoma, head and neck, liver or kidney cancer.

CDR3 sequence (DNA): TGTGCCAGTAGTATAGATGGCGGGAGGGCCACTTCAGATACGCAGTATTTT. The encoded protein is CASSIDGGRATSDTQYF. The chain has TRBV19 and TRBJ2-3, with 9 bases matching TRBD2. The CDR3 is 17 residues long. The V gene's germline CDR1 is LNHDA and CDR2 SQIVND (reference sequence). The J segment lost 4 bases and the V segment lost 0 bases, leaving 8 bases of the junction unmatched.